One and the same sample provided the 21 T cell receptor beta chains below, sequenced in a study of blood T cell repertoires in COVID-19. Assay: immunoSEQ multiplex PCR; the TCRdb copy retains only in-frame clones and omits some. There are 200,000 to 300,000 clones in the sample; 85% to 90% occur only once, and around 5% lies in the top ten. Sequences were obtained from peripheral blood. The receptors shown here come from an older woman with COVID-19, enrolled during active disease.

This rearrangement joins TRBV6-5 to TRBJ1-2, with TRBD1 identical over 12 bases. The CDR3 sequence is 15 residues long. Germline values: CDR1 MNHEY, CDR2 SVGAGI. V lost 6 bases to trimming and J lost 5 bases; unmatched junction nucleotides: 7. The CDR3 reads CASSPGTGGRYGYTF. DNA for the CDR3: TGTGCCAGCAGCCCCGGGACAGGGGGCCGGTATGGCTACACCTTC.

This rearrangement joins TRBV7-3 to TRBJ2-1, with 12 positions matching TRBD2. CDR3 length: 16 amino acids. V was pared by 5 bases and J by 9 bases, with 11 bases of the junction left unmatched. Germline loops: CDR1 SGHTA, CDR2 FQGTGA. The CDR3 sequence: CASSPRGLAGGAEQFF. CDR3 DNA sequence: TGTGCCAGCAGCCCCCGGGGGCTAGCGGGGGGGGCTGAGCAGTTCTTC.

This rearrangement joins TRBV6-5 to TRBJ1-2, with 12 bases lining up with TRBD1. Trimming removed 6 bases from V and 4 bases from J; junction bases left unmatched: 6. CDR3 length: 15 residues. Germline V lookup: CDR1 MNHEY, CDR2 SVGAGI. The CDR3, as DNA: TGTGCCAGCAGACAGGGACAGGGGGCGTCCTATGGCTACACCTTC. Translating it yields CASRQGQGASYGYTF.

V is TRBV18 and J is TRBJ2-3, with TRBD1 identical over 7 bases. V was pared by 3 bases and J by 3 bases, with 6 bases of the junction left unmatched. There are 15 residues in the CDR3. The V gene's germline CDR1 is KGHSH and CDR2 LQKENI. DNA for the CDR3: TGTGCCAGCTCACCCCCGACAGGGTGGACAGATACGCAGTATTTT. This translates into CASSPPTGWTDTQYF.

The rearrangement joins TRBV5-1 to TRBJ2-5, with D uncertain. Trimming removed 0 bases at V and 7 bases at J, with 10 bases between. CDR3 length: 13 residues. Germline V gives CDR1 SGHRS, CDR2 YFSETQ. In nucleotides, the CDR3 is TGCGCCAGCAGCTTGGCAACCCCGGGGACCCAGTACTTC. It is translated as CASSLATPGTQYF.

This chain links TRBV5-4 with TRBJ2-1; TRBD1 aligns across 7 bases. Germline trimming cut 2 bases from V and 5 bases from J; bases unmatched to any gene: 7. Germline values: CDR1 SGHNT, CDR2 YYREEE (reference sequence). The CDR3 runs to 15 residues. CDR3 region: CASSFGTATHNEQFF. DNA for the CDR3: TGTGCCAGCAGCTTTGGGACAGCTACCCACAATGAGCAGTTCTTC.

The CDR3 nucleotides read TGTGCCAGCAGTTTAGCGCCAATCCGAGGGCAGTACTTC. Translation gives CASSLAPIRGQYF. This sequence joins TRBV28 and TRBJ2-7; D remains ambiguous. CDR1 MDHEN and CDR2 SYDVKM come from the germline V gene. The CDR3 extends over 13 amino acids. The V end was cut by 2 bases, the J end by 9 bases, with 14 bases between.

This clone was seen just once. The rearrangement links TRBV18 to TRBJ1-5; maybe TRBD1 (6 bases). Trimming left V 3 bases short and J 3 bases short, with 15 bases between. This CDR3 region has 16 residues. Germline CDR1 reads KGHSH; CDR2 reads LQKENI. The CDR3 is CASSPAGRGDNQPQHF. In nucleotides, the CDR3 is TGTGCCAGCTCACCCGCGGGCAGGGGTGACAATCAGCCCCAGCATTTT.

The rearrangement links TRBV14 to TRBJ2-7; maybe TRBD1 (6 bases). The ends were cut back, 2 bases at V and 0 bases at J, with 17 bases in the middle. The V gene's germline CDR1 is SGHDN and CDR2 FVKESK. CDR3 size: 17 residues. CDR3 residues: CASSQRTDLISSYEQYF. The DNA of the CDR3 is TGTGCCAGCAGCCAACGGACAGACCTAATAAGCTCCTACGAGCAGTACTTC.

Concerning this clone itself: At the DNA level, this CDR3 is encoded by other sequences in the same sample as well. The chain couples TRBV18 to TRBJ1-5; D gene unclear. Trimming stripped 1 base from V and 5 bases from J, with 6 bases between. Germline CDR1 KGHSH, CDR2 LQKENI. This CDR3 contains 13 residues. The CDR3 region is CASSPLGDQPQHF. CDR3 in DNA: TGTGCCAGCTCACCACTCGGGGATCAGCCCCAGCATTTT.

This clone was detected only once. The rearrangement links TRBV24-1 to TRBJ2-5, with D perhaps TRBD1 (5 bases). The CDR3 has 15 residues. CDR1 is KGHDR and CDR2 is SFDVKD in the germline V gene. The ends were cut back, 0 bases at V and 5 bases at J, with 12 bases in the middle. The CDR3 DNA sequence: TGTGCCACCAGTGATTTGGGGCAGGGCCAGGAGACCCAGTACTTC. It translates to CATSDLGQGQETQYF.

The genes are TRBV6-5 and TRBJ1-1; the D is unclear. Between the trimmed V and J ends, which lost 7 bases and 4 bases, there was a span of 7 bases. The CDR3 is 11 residues long. CDR1 and CDR2 from the germline V gene are MNHEY and SVGAGI. The CDR3 spells CASTRVTEAFF. The CDR3 DNA is TGTGCCAGCACCCGGGTCACTGAAGCTTTCTTT.

The V gene is TRBV6-5, the J gene TRBJ2-7; D possibly corresponds to TRBD2 (5 bases). From germline, CDR1 is MNHEY and CDR2 SVGAGI. The CDR3 is 14 amino acids. V shed 6 bases and J shed 2 bases, with 14 bases lying between them. The DNA of the CDR3 is TGTGCCAGCAGACTACTAGGTCCTACCTACGAGCAGTACTTC. This encodes CASRLLGPTYEQYF.

The chain links TRBV11-1 to TRBJ2-5; D gene ambiguous. The CDR3 is 13 amino acids. Trimming took 1 base from V and 11 from J, leaving 14 bases between them. Looked up from germline, CDR1 is SGHAT and CDR2 is FQDESV (reference sequence). In nucleotides, the CDR3 is TGTGCCAGCAGCTTAGAATCCGTGGGCTCGCAGTACTTC. Protein product: CASSLESVGSQYF.

This chain joins TRBV27 and TRBJ2-1; 8 positions agree with TRBD2. The germline gives CDR1 MNHEY, CDR2 SMNVEV (reference sequence). The CDR3 runs 17 residues. Trimming took 6 bases from V and 3 from J; bases not matched to a gene: 13. The CDR3 DNA sequence: TGTGCCAGCAGCCGCGTCAGCGGGAGTACCTACTACAATGAGCAGTTCTTC. This gives the protein CASSRVSGSTYYNEQFF.

The chain carries TRBV6-2 or TRBV6-3 and TRBJ2-7; 11 bases agree with TRBD2. Germline-derived CDR1 and CDR2 are MNHEY and SVGEGT. V lost 4 bases and J lost 4; bases outside the gene matches: 6. The CDR3 runs 15 residues. CDR3 nucleotide sequence: TGTGCCAGCAGTTCCCCGCTAGCGGGAGGTTACGAGCAGTACTTC. Its translation is CASSSPLAGGYEQYF.

Only one count was recorded for this clone. The rearrangement links TRBV10-1 to TRBJ2-5; D gene uncertain. Between the trimmed V and J ends, which lost 5 bases and 2 bases, there was a span of 9 bases. The germline gives CDR1 WNHNN, CDR2 SYGVQD (reference sequence). The CDR3 length is 13 residues. In nucleotides, the CDR3 is TGCGCCAGCAGTCAGCGTCGACAAGAGACCCAGTACTTC. It encodes CASSQRRQETQYF.

The rearrangement uses TRBV2 and TRBJ1-4; TRBD1 is a possible D gene (6 bases). This CDR3 spans 15 amino acids. Deletions cut 6 bases from V and 4 bases from J, with 15 bases between. The germline V gene encodes CDR1 SNHLY and CDR2 FYNNEI. In nucleotides, the CDR3 is TGTGCCAGCAGGGCCCCTGGGGGCGTTAATGAAAAACTGTTTTTT. It is translated as CASRAPGGVNEKLFF.

V gene TRBV29-1 combines with J gene TRBJ1-1, with a tentative D call TRBD1 (5 bases). CDR3 length: 13 residues. Germline CDR1 and CDR2: SQVTM and ANQGSEA. Trimming removed 5 bases from V and 7 bases from J, with 17 bases in between. CDR3 DNA: TGCAGCGTTAGAATTGGCAGGGTAAATGAAGCTTTCTTT. Translation gives CSVRIGRVNEAFF.

This chain links TRBV11-1 with TRBJ1-1; 7 bases map to TRBD1. The CDR3 is made up of 15 amino acids. The V segment lost 5 bases and the J segment 1 base; nucleotides outside the gene matches: 7. Germline V lookup: CDR1 SGHAT, CDR2 FQDESV (reference sequence). The CDR3 coding sequence is TGTGCCAGCAGCCCACCGACAGGGAAGAACACTGAAGCTTTCTTT. Translation gives CASSPPTGKNTEAFF.

The chain uses TRBV7-9 and TRBJ2-5, with a possible D match to TRBD2 (7 bases). Germline loops: CDR1 SEHNR, CDR2 FQNEAQ (reference sequence). This CDR3 comprises 18 residues. The germline V and J ends were trimmed by 5 bases and 3 bases, with 25 bases remaining between them. CDR3 amino acids: CASSPRRGPGSGEETQYF. CDR3 bases: TGTGCCAGCAGCCCCAGGCGGGGGCCAGGGAGCGGTGAAGAGACCCAGTACTTC.